The entry below describes one T cell receptor (beta chain). This clonotype was picked up many times. Its specific antigen is unknown. Base qualities are not provided; no much larger clone lies one nucleotide away. The sample originates from a study of T cell repertoires in cytomegalovirus infection (dated by TCRdb to about 2019). For the study in its entirety: The peptide stimulations were aimed at well-studied HLA-B-restricted epitopes as well as recently identified HLA-C-restricted CMV epitopes, whose presentation resists viral immunomodulation. The HLA type of each donor mattered for the analysis, because public TCR beta signatures pointed to carriage of CMV infection along with the matching HLA type. What the research found in general, with its limitations: In both this cohort and an independent roughly 400-donor cohort, the cumulative frequency of public TCR beta family members distinguished carriers of CMV infection plus the relevant HLA type. The ex vivo response was dominated by HLA-C-restricted CMV-specific TCR beta clonotypes, which also provided the single most frequent clonotype in two of eight donors.

V drops 5 bases and J drops 1 base, leaving 5 bases in between. CDR1 and CDR2 are drawn from the germline V gene: SGHVS, FQNEAQ. The CDR3 spans 12 residues, from the cysteine through the phenylalanine. Only the CDR3 part of the read is kept: 36 bases, read in frame from the first base. Sequencing instrument: Illumina HiSeq 1500. TCRdb reworked the public reads: Q25 trimming with fastp, MiXCR clone assembly, productive beta chains retained. Every CDR3 protein is listed once, alongside the most common genes and DNA of its rows. In all, the sample holds about 700,000 distinct CDR3 sequences, and around 30% of those were seen once. Around a sixth of the sample comes from the top ten. The sample's treatment or condition label, in plain terms: in vitro stimulation with specific CMV peptide epitopes to enrich CMV-specific T cells.

Specimen: cultured PBMCs, collected from culture after CMV antigen stimulation. The TCR sequence derives from a human donor in good health (CMV status not recorded). Some clones in this sample may be carry-over from other donors' samples. The chain is made from TRBV7-8 and TRBJ1-2, with TRBD1 perhaps the D gene, on 5 matching bases. The DNA reads as follows: TGTGCCAGCAGCCAGGGTAACTATGGCTACACCTTC. Its translation reads: CASSQGNYGYTF.